Each of the 2 T cell receptor beta chains below was sequenced from the same sample in a study of a mutant IDH1 vaccine in newly diagnosed glioma (dated by TCRdb to the early 2020s). Explained via the paper, the time point label denotes: week 5, during vaccination. A 20-mer mutant IDH1 peptide at 300 micrograms in Montanide made up each vaccine dose, which was injected subcutaneously together with topical imiquimod. Preparation of the library involved the immunoSEQ multiplex PCR assay. As stored in TCRdb, this immuneACCESS dataset retains in-frame rearrangements with V and J assigned. A fraction of the clones does not appear; measured against another copy, unresolved V genes explain less than half of the discrepancy, and the remainder lacks a known reason. This sample gives 45,000 to 55,000 clones in total; approximately 78% of them show up just once. The ten largest clones add up to around 1.8% of the sample.

These receptors lack a known antigen. The source was PBMCs, collected from a glioma patient whose treatment included an IDH1 peptide vaccine. These receptor sequences come from a woman aged 40 to 55 with glioma.

The DNA for the CDR3 is TGTGCCAGCGCCGAGGGCGACTCTGGAAACACCATATATTTT. This gives the protein CASAEGDSGNTIYF. The genes are TRBV6-1 and TRBJ1-3; D uncertain. The ends were cut back, 8 bases at V and 0 bases at J, with 11 bases in the middle. Germline V gives CDR1 MNHNS, CDR2 SASEGT. There are 14 residues in the CDR3.

This clone appeared a few times. The chain has TRBV25-1 and TRBJ1-4, with 9 positions matching TRBD1. V shed 10 bases and J 7 bases; nucleotides not matched to a gene: 7. CDR3 length: 13 residues. Per germline, CDR1 MGHDK and CDR2 SYGVNS. In DNA, the CDR3 is TGTGCCACCGGGGGACAGGGCTTTGAAAAACTGTTTTTT. Protein product: CATGGQGFEKLFF.